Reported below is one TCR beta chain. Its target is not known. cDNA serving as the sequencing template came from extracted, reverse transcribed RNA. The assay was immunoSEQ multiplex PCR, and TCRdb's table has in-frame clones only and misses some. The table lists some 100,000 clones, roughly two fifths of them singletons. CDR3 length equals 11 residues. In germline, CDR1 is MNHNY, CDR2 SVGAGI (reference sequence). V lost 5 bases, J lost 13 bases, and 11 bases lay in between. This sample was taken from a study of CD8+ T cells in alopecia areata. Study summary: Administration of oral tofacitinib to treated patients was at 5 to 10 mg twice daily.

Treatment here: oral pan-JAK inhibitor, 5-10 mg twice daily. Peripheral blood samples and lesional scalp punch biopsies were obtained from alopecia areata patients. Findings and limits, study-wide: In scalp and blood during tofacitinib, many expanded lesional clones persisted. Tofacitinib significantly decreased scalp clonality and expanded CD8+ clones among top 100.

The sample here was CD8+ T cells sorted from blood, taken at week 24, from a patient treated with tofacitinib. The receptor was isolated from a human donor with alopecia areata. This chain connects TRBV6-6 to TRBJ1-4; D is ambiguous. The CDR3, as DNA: TGTGCCAGCAGTAGCCCGGCGGGACTGTTTTTT. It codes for CASSSPAGLFF.